These T cell receptor beta chains were read from a single sample in a study of cytomegalovirus exposure and HLA in healthy donors. Some clones are missing from TCRdb's copy, which holds only in-frame ones; the method was immunoSEQ multiplex PCR. The sample consists of 70,000 to 75,000 clones, 94% of them appearing once. The sequencing sample was made of PBMCs. These receptors were collected from a woman younger than 30 in good health and CMV-seronegative. Both conserved end residues are part of each CDR3. The D gene is left open where the match is weak. Part of the rows lack a size; the others show once, few, many or a class for expanded clones.

TGTGCCAGCAGGCCTACTAGCGGGGGTACCAATGAGCAGTTCTTC | CASRPTSGGTNEQFF | TRBV2 | TRBD2 | NA | TRBJ2-1
TGTGCCAGCACCGATCCGGCGGGAGCGACAGATACGCAGTATTTT | CASTDPAGATDTQYF | TRBV25-1 | TRBD2 | NA | TRBJ2-3
TGTGCCAGCAGTTCATCAGGGGTCGACGAGCAGTACTTC | CASSSSGVDEQYF | TRBV28 | NA | once | TRBJ2-7
TGCAGCGTTCACGGCAGGGGAGAGACCCAGTACTTC | CSVHGRGETQYF | TRBV29-1 | NA | NA | TRBJ2-5
TGTGCCAGCACCACAGGTGAAGCTGAAGCTTTCTTT | CASTTGEAEAFF | TRBV5-5 | NA | NA | TRBJ1-1
TGCGCCAGCAGCACCAGGGACACCGACTACGAGCAGTACTTC | CASSTRDTDYEQYF | TRBV5-1 | NA | NA | TRBJ2-7
TGTGCCAGCAGCCCTAGCGGCGATGAGCAGTTCTTC | CASSPSGDEQFF | TRBV7-3 | TRBD2 | once | TRBJ2-1
TGTGCCAGCAGGAAGGGACTAGCGGCCCGGGAGACCCAGTACTTC | CASRKGLAARETQYF | TRBV2 | TRBD2 | NA | TRBJ2-5
TGCGCCAGCAGCCAGGGACAGGGGAAGGACGGGGAGCTGTTTTTT | CASSQGQGKDGELFF | TRBV4-1 | TRBD1 | NA | TRBJ2-2
TGCGCCAGCAGCCTCAGGGGGCAGGACACCGGGGAGCTGTTTTTT | CASSLRGQDTGELFF | TRBV4-1 | TRBD1 | NA | TRBJ2-2
TGTGCCAGCAGTGAAGGTAGTAGCGGCAACTCCTACGAGCAGTACTTC | CASSEGSSGNSYEQYF | TRBV2 | NA | once | TRBJ2-7
TGCGCCAGCAGCCCCGGACTAGCGGGAGGCTCCTACAATGAGCAGTTCTTC | CASSPGLAGGSYNEQFF | TRBV5-1 | TRBD2 | once | TRBJ2-1
TGTGCCAGCAGCCGCGGAGGGAGGGGCACTGAAGCTTTCTTT | CASSRGGRGTEAFF | TRBV16 | NA | NA | TRBJ1-1
TGTGCCAGCAGTGACTCTGGCGGGAGCGGAGATACGCAGTATTTT | CASSDSGGSGDTQYF | TRBV6-4 | TRBD2 | NA | TRBJ2-3
TGTGCCAGCCCCCCGACCGGGGGTTTAGAGGAGCTGTTTTTT | CASPPTGGLEELFF | TRBV7-9 | NA | NA | TRBJ2-2
TGTGCCAGCAGCGGAGCGGACAGCGCCAATCAGCCCCAGCATTTT | CASSGADSANQPQHF | TRBV21-1 | NA | NA | TRBJ1-5
TGCGCCAGCAGCTTGGGCGACTGGAACACTGAAGCTTTCTTT | CASSLGDWNTEAFF | TRBV5-1 | NA | NA | TRBJ1-1
TGTGCCAGCAGCCCTAATCAGCCCCAGCATTTT | CASSPNQPQHF | TRBV5-4 | NA | NA | TRBJ1-5
TGTGCCAGCAGCATGAGCGGGGGGTACACAGATACGCAGTATTTT | CASSMSGGYTDTQYF | TRBV13 | TRBD2 | NA | TRBJ2-3
TGTGCCAGTAGTAAGACTAGCGGGTGGGGGTACCACAATGAGCAGTTCTTC | CASSKTSGWGYHNEQFF | TRBV19 | TRBD2 | once | TRBJ2-1
TGTGCCAGCAGCTGGGGACCGGGACTAGCGGACGAGCAGTACTTC | CASSWGPGLADEQYF | TRBV5-4 | TRBD2 | NA | TRBJ2-7
TGTGCCAGCAGTCCTAGCCTTACCACAGATACGCAGTATTTT | CASSPSLTTDTQYF | TRBV9 | NA | NA | TRBJ2-3
TGTGCCAGCAGCTTAGGGGGACTAGCGGGATTCAATGAGCAGTTCTTC | CASSLGGLAGFNEQFF | TRBV13 | TRBD2 | NA | TRBJ2-1
TGTGCCAGCAGGACTAGCCTGAACACCGGGGAGCTGTTTTTT | CASRTSLNTGELFF | TRBV11-2 | TRBD2 | NA | TRBJ2-2
TGTGCCAGCTCACTACAGGGGGCCTCCAACACCGGGGAGCTGTTTTTT | CASSLQGASNTGELFF | TRBV18 | TRBD1 | NA | TRBJ2-2
TGTGCCAGCAGCCACAGGGTACCCTACGAGCAGTACTTC | CASSHRVPYEQYF | TRBV7-8 | NA | NA | TRBJ2-7
TGTGCCAGCAGTTTATTAGCCCTCACAGATACGCAGTATTTT | CASSLLALTDTQYF | TRBV27 | NA | NA | TRBJ2-3
TGCGCCAGCAGTGAGGGGACAGGGGGCTACGAGCAGTACTTC | CASSEGTGGYEQYF | TRBV10-2 | TRBD1 | NA | TRBJ2-7
NA | CASSFLAGEDTQYF | TRBV28 | NA | NA | TRBJ2-3
TGTGCCACCTCACTAGCGGGGTTAGCCAAAAACATTCAGTACTTC | CATSLAGLAKNIQYF | TRBV10-3 | TRBD2 | NA | TRBJ2-4
TGTGCCAGCATCCAAAGACAGGGGTCCTCTGGAAACACCATATATTTT | CASIQRQGSSGNTIYF | TRBV7-9 | TRBD1 | NA | TRBJ1-3
TGTGCCTGGAGTGTCGGGGGGAGCGGTCGTGGGCAGTACTTC | CAWSVGGSGRGQYF | TRBV30 | TRBD2 | NA | TRBJ2-7
TGTGCCAGCAGCCTTTCAACAGGTTGGGGGGAACCTAACTATGGCTACACCTTC | CASSLSTGWGEPNYGYTF | TRBV5-5 | NA | NA | TRBJ1-2
TGTGCCAGGACAGGGTCCTACGAGCAGTACTTC | CARTGSYEQYF | TRBV19 | TRBD1 | once | TRBJ2-7
TGTGCCAGCACCCCCCCGGGACAGATGACCTACGAGCAGTACTTC | CASTPPGQMTYEQYF | TRBV7-9 | TRBD1 | once | TRBJ2-7
TGCGCCAGCAGCCAAGAGGCAGGGGGCGGCTACGAGCAGTACTTC | CASSQEAGGGYEQYF | TRBV4-1 | TRBD1 | NA | TRBJ2-7
TGTGCCAGTAGCCTGACAGGGGCGCCCGGGAACACTGAAGCTTTCTTT | CASSLTGAPGNTEAFF | TRBV19 | TRBD1 | NA | TRBJ1-1
TGTGCCAGCAGCGCAACCCTACAGGCCCCTAACTATGGCTACACCTTC | CASSATLQAPNYGYTF | TRBV11-2 | NA | NA | TRBJ1-2
TGCGCCAGCAGTAGGGGACAGAACTCCTACGAGCAGTACTTC | CASSRGQNSYEQYF | TRBV10-2 | TRBD1 | once | TRBJ2-7
TGCAGCGTTGCTCAGCGGGTCAGCACAGATACGCAGTATTTT | CSVAQRVSTDTQYF | TRBV29-1 | NA | NA | TRBJ2-3
TGTGCCAGCAGTTACGCCGGGTCTACCTACGAGCAGTACTTC | CASSYAGSTYEQYF | TRBV6-7 | NA | NA | TRBJ2-7
TGTGCCAGCAGCTTAGCGCCTGGGACTAGCGGGATTCGGACAGATACGCAGTATTTT | CASSLAPGTSGIRTDTQYF | TRBV7-9 | TRBD2 | NA | TRBJ2-3
TGTGCCAGCAGTTCCGAAGTGAGTTTAAACATTCAGTACTTC | CASSSEVSLNIQYF | TRBV28 | NA | NA | TRBJ2-4
TGTGCCAGCAGTTCACGGGGGAGAGGAAACACCATATATTTT | CASSSRGRGNTIYF | TRBV6-5 | NA | NA | TRBJ1-3
TGTGCCAGCAGCTCTGGATCAGCGTTATACAATGAGCAGTTCTTC | CASSSGSALYNEQFF | TRBV5-4 | NA | NA | TRBJ2-1
TGTGCCAGCAGCTCACAACGGAGCACCATATATTTT | CASSSQRSTIYF | TRBV11-2 | NA | NA | TRBJ1-3